This note documents a single T cell receptor beta chain sequence. This specimen comes from a study of T-cell reconstitution after alpha-beta-depleted transplantation in children. The CDR3 has 16 amino acids. CDR1 is GTSNPN, CDR2 SVGIG, per germline (reference sequence). Trimming pared 0 bases from V and 1 base from J, leaving 13 bases between. The TCRbeta library was prepared with unique molecular identifiers. Each CDR3 protein is one row after TCRdb ran MiXCR on the PCR reads. The table includes about 240,000 distinct CDR3 sequences, 12% detected once. This chain uses TRBV30 with TRBJ1-3; the D is unclear. The starting material was PBMCs from the stem cell graft donor, obtained from the stem cell graft. The origin of this receptor is a human donor who donated a stem cell graft to a child with acute lymphoblastic leukemia. CDR3 sequence (DNA): TGTGCCTGGAGTGTACTACGAGCAGATTCTGGAAACACCATATATTTT. Translated: CAWSVLRADSGNTIYF.